The rows below give T cell receptor beta chains drawn from one sample of a study of cytomegalovirus exposure and HLA in healthy donors. The data were produced by immunoSEQ multiplex PCR, yet TCRdb's version contains in-frame clones alone and is incomplete. The data hold 150,000 to 200,000 clones, with around 79% observed a single time. Sequenced material: PBMCs. The receptors here all came from a woman between 50 and 59 years old in good health and CMV-seronegative. CDR3s include the opening cysteine and the closing phenylalanine or tryptophan. The D gene is left open where the match is weak. Where a row states a size, it is once, few, many or the class of an expanded clone; other rows omit it.

>TRBD1|TRBV27|NA|TRBJ1-1
TGTGCCAGCAGTTTAATCCCCCCCACAGGGGCGAACACTGAAGCTTTCTTT
CASSLIPPTGANTEAFF
>TRBD1|TRBV19|NA|TRBJ2-2
TGTGCCAGTACCCACGACAGGGCTGGCGTAACCGGGGAGCTGTTTTTT
CASTHDRAGVTGELFF
>NA|TRBV5-4|once|TRBJ2-5
TGTGCCAGCAGCCCGGAACCGTTGACAGTGCGTCAAGAGACCCAGTACTTC
CASSPEPLTVRQETQYF
>TRBD2|TRBV7-9|NA|TRBJ2-7
TGTGCCAGCAGCTTCGAGGGAGGGTACCACGAGCAGTACTTC
CASSFEGGYHEQYF
>NA|TRBV14|NA|TRBJ2-2
TGTGCCAGCAGCCAAAGAAGGGAGATGGTGGACACCGGGGAGCTGTTTTTT
CASSQRREMVDTGELFF
>NA|TRBV2|NA|TRBJ2-5
TGTGCCAGCAGTGAATGGGGGGATAGCAACCAGACCCAGTACTTC
CASSEWGDSNQTQYF
>NA|TRBV28|NA|TRBJ1-5
TGTGCCAGCAGACCCCTGGGGGAGGGGGGCCAGCCCCAGCATTTT
CASRPLGEGGQPQHF
>NA|TRBV6-5|NA|TRBJ1-1
TGTGCCAGCAGTTACAACCCCATGGGACTCACTGAAGCTTTCTTT
CASSYNPMGLTEAFF
>NA|TRBV5-5|NA|TRBJ2-7
TGTGCCAGCAGCTTATCGGCCAAACAGTTTTCCTACGAGCAGTACTTC
CASSLSAKQFSYEQYF
>NA|TRBV7-6|NA|TRBJ1-5
TGTGCCAGCAGCCCCAGTGGGCTGAGGCCCCAGCATTTT
CASSPSGLRPQHF
>NA|TRBV19|NA|TRBJ2-1
TGTGCCAGTAGTACCTCCGGGACTTACAATGAGCAGTTCTTC
CASSTSGTYNEQFF
>NA|TRBV5-1|NA|TRBJ1-2
TGCGCCAGCAGCCATAACAGGCTTCGCAACTATGGCTACACCTTC
CASSHNRLRNYGYTF
>NA|TRBV5-6|NA|TRBJ1-6
TGTGCCAGCAGCCCGGAGGCAGGGACAAGGGATTCACCCCTCCACTTT
CASSPEAGTRDSPLHF
>TRBD1|TRBV6-5|NA|TRBJ2-7
TGTGCCAGCAGTTACTCGGGACAGGGCTACGAGCAGTACTTC
CASSYSGQGYEQYF
>TRBD2|TRBV28|NA|TRBJ2-3
TGTGCCAGCAGTTTGGGAGGGGCAAGCACAGATACGCAGTATTTT
CASSLGGASTDTQYF
>NA|TRBV2|once|TRBJ1-2
TGTGCCAGCAGTGTGAGTTTCGGCTACACCTTC
CASSVSFGYTF
>TRBD1|TRBV6-1|NA|TRBJ1-2
TGTGCCAGTACTAGGGGGGCAGGGGGTGACTATGGCTACACCTTC
CASTRGAGGDYGYTF
>NA|TRBV5-1|NA|TRBJ1-4
TGCGCCAGTGGCGGGGGAAATGAAAAACTGTTTTTT
CASGGGNEKLFF
>NA|TRBV23-1|once|TRBJ2-6
TGCGCCAGCAGTCAATCATCAGGCCAGGGGAACTCTGGGGCCAACGTCCTGACTTTC
CASSQSSGQGNSGANVLTF
>NA|TRBV2|NA|TRBJ2-7
TGTGCCAGCAGTGCAGGGGACGAGCAGTACTTC
CASSAGDEQYF
>NA|TRBV6-7|once|TRBJ2-1
TGTGCCAGCAGTTACACCCGACTAGAAGCCGCACAGTCGCAGTTCTTC
CASSYTRLEAAQSQFF
>NA|TRBV25-1|NA|TRBJ2-1
TGTGCCAGCGGGGGGAATGAGCAGTTCTTC
CASGGNEQFF
>TRBD1|TRBV5-1|few|TRBJ2-5
TGCGCCAGCAGCTTCTCGACAGGGAAGGAAGAGACCCAGTACTTC
CASSFSTGKEETQYF
>TRBD2|TRBV9|NA|TRBJ2-1
TGTGCCAGCAGCGTAGAGGGGGGGGCTAGCGGGAGAGGTAATGAGCAGTTCTTC
CASSVEGGASGRGNEQFF
>TRBD2|TRBV15|NA|TRBJ2-5
TGTGCCACCAGCTCGGGGTCGGGGGGAGAGACCCAGTACTTC
CATSSGSGGETQYF
>NA|TRBV20-1|NA|TRBJ1-1
TGCAGTGCTTCAGAGAACACTGAAGCTTTCTTT
CSASENTEAFF
>TRBD2|TRBV6-5|NA|TRBJ2-7
TGTGCCAGCAGTTACGGCGGACTAGCGAACGAGCAGTACTTC
CASSYGGLANEQYF
>TRBD2|TRBV13|NA|TRBJ2-3
TGTGCCAGCAGCGCCAGACTAGCGGGGGGCTTAGATACGCAGTATTTT
CASSARLAGGLDTQYF
>NA|TRBV20-1|few|TRBJ1-5
TGCAGTGCTGTTGAGGGTCAGCCCCAGCATTTT
CSAVEGQPQHF
>NA|TRBV6-5|NA|TRBJ1-5
TGTGCCAGCAGGGGGGGAGGGTCGGGTCAGCCCCAGCATTTT
CASRGGGSGQPQHF
>TRBD2|TRBV7-9|few|TRBJ2-7
TGTGCCAGCAGCTTTGGAACTAGCGGGAACGAGCAGTACTTC
CASSFGTSGNEQYF
>TRBD1|TRBV7-9|few|TRBJ1-5
TGTGCCAGCGAAGGGACAGGGGGGGCTCAGCCCCAGCATTTT
CASEGTGGAQPQHF
>NA|TRBV18|NA|TRBJ1-5
TGTGCCAGCTCATCGGGGACATCTGGTCAGCCCCAGCATTTT
CASSSGTSGQPQHF
>TRBD1|TRBV28|NA|TRBJ1-1
TGTGCCAGCAGTGACAGGGGGCGAGAAGCTTTCTTT
CASSDRGREAFF
>TRBD1|TRBV5-4|once|TRBJ2-3
TGTGCCAGCAGCCCCGCCGGGACAGGGGGCTTAGATACGCAGTATTTT
CASSPAGTGGLDTQYF
>NA|TRBV18|NA|TRBJ2-1
TGTGCCAGCTCACTCCCGGGAAGAGAAGGGCGGAAGCTCTTC
CASSLPGREGRKLF
>TRBD1|TRBV30|once|TRBJ1-2
TGTGCCTGGAGTGCCCAGAACGACAGGGGGCTCTTCGGTGGCTACACCTTC
CAWSAQNDRGLFGGYTF
>TRBD2|TRBV7-3|NA|TRBJ2-7
TGTGCCAGCAGCTTAAACCCAAGCGGGGCATCCTACGAGCAGTACTTC
CASSLNPSGASYEQYF
>TRBD2|TRBV7-6|NA|TRBJ2-7
TGTGCCAGCAGCTTAGAGGCTAGCGGAAACTACGAGCAGTACTTC
CASSLEASGNYEQYF
>NA|TRBV5-4|NA|TRBJ1-2
TGTGCCAGCAGCTCCCCCGTGGTCCTAGCTAACTATGGCTACACCTTC
CASSSPVVLANYGYTF
>TRBD1|TRBV7-9|few|TRBJ1-4
TGTGCCAGCAGCCCAAGCAGGGGGCGAGGTGAAAAACTGTTTTTT
CASSPSRGRGEKLFF
>TRBD2|TRBV6-6|NA|TRBJ2-5
TGTGCCAGCAGGGGCGGGACTAGGCAAGAGACCCAGTACTTC
CASRGGTRQETQYF
>TRBD2|TRBV7-9|NA|TRBJ2-7
TGTTCCAGCAGCCCCCAGAAAGGAGCGGGGGGCTACGAGCAGTACTTC
CSSSPQKGAGGYEQYF
>NA|TRBV27|few|TRBJ1-5
TGTGCCAGCAGTTTAGCGGGGCGCGTCGGTGATCAGCCCCAGCATTTT
CASSLAGRVGDQPQHF
>TRBD1|TRBV6-1|NA|TRBJ2-1
TGTGCCAGCTCGGGACAGGGGGACTCCTACAATGAGCAGTTCTTC
CASSGQGDSYNEQFF
>NA|TRBV7-2|NA|TRBJ2-1
TGTGCCAGCAGCCTGGGACTTAGCTCCTACAATGAGCAGTTCTTC
CASSLGLSSYNEQFF
>TRBD1|TRBV20-1|NA|TRBJ2-3
TGCAGTGCTAGAGCAGGGGGTTTT
CSARAGGF
>NA|TRBV18|NA|TRBJ1-6
TGTGCCAGCTCACAGCGGCCGACGGGAGTAGATTCACCCCTCCACTTT
CASSQRPTGVDSPLHF
>NA|TRBV28|NA|TRBJ2-7
TGTGCCAGCAACCCCACTCAGGGGCTTTTCTACGAGCAGTACTTC
CASNPTQGLFYEQYF
>NA|TRBV9|once|TRBJ1-6
TGTGCCAGCAGCGTAGAAGCTGCTTATAATTCACCCCTCCACTTT
CASSVEAAYNSPLHF
>NA|TRBV28|NA|TRBJ1-1
TGTGCCAGCAGCTTACCGGGGGGCAGGGGCACTGAAGCTTTCTTT
CASSLPGGRGTEAFF
>NA|TRBV18|once|TRBJ1-2
TGTGCCAGCTCACCTTGGGACATCTATGGCTACACCTTC
CASSPWDIYGYTF
>NA|TRBV5-4|NA|TRBJ1-6
TGTGCCAGCAGCTCTCCGGGGGGTTCACCCCTCCACTTT
CASSSPGGSPLHF
>NA|TRBV5-4|NA|TRBJ1-1
TGTGCCAGCAGCTTGCCCCCGGGGGGCACTGAAGCTTTCTTT
CASSLPPGGTEAFF
>TRBD2|TRBV4-1|NA|TRBJ2-7
TGCGCCAGCAGCCACTCCCAGAGCGGGGGGGACTACGAGCAGTACTTC
CASSHSQSGGDYEQYF